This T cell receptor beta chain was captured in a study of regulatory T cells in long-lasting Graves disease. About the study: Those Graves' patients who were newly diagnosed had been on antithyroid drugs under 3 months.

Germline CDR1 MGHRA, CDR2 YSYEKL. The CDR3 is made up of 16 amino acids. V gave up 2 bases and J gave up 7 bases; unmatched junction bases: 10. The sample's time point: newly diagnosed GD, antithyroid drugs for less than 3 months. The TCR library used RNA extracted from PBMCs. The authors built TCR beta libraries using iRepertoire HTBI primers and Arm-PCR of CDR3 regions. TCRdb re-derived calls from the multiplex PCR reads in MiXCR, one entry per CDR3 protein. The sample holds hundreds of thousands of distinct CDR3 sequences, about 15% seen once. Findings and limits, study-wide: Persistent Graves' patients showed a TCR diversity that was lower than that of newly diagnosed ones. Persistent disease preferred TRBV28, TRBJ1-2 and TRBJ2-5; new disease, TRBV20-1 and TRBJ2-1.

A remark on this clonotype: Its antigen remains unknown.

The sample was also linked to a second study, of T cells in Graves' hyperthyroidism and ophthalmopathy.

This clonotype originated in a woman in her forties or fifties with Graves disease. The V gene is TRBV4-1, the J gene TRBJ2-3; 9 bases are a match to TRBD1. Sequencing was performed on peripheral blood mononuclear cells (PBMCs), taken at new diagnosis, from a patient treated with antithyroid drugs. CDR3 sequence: CASSQTTGGAGNTQYF. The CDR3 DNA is TGCGCCAGCAGCCAAACTACAGGGGGCGCGGGGAATACGCAGTATTTT.